This TCR beta chain was sequenced in a study of T and B cells in COVID-19 patients. Study as a whole: Peripheral blood came from COVID-19 patients with active infection or after recovery. Study-wide results and limits: Patients with COVID-19 reportedly showed strongly skewed T cell receptor beta variable and joining gene usage.

Trimming pared 0 bases from V and 2 bases from J, leaving 6 bases between. The CDR3 has 14 amino acids. Germline lookup yields CDR1 MNHEY and CDR2 SVGAGI. From blood, roughly 250-550 ng of genomic DNA served as TRB template. TRB rearrangements were amplified by multiplex PCR with BIOMED2 TRB-A/B primers. One entry per CDR3 protein, called by TCRdb with MiXCR from the multiplex PCR reads. The sample yields 4,500 to 5,000 distinct CDR3 sequences, approximately 33% seen once. This clonotype showed up just a few times. The target antigen is unknown. The rearrangement uses TRBV6-5 and TRBJ2-3; no clear D gene. What was sequenced was blood. The clonotype originates from a human donor who had recovered from COVID-19. The CDR3 sequence is CASSYSKNTDTQYF. In DNA, the CDR3 is TGTGCCAGCAGTTACTCGAAGAACACAGATACGCAGTATTTT.